What follows are 29 T cell receptor beta chains derived from one specimen sequenced in a study of shared clonotypes between healthy human individuals. Sequenced by immunoSEQ multiplex PCR; TCRdb stores in-frame clones only, minus some. The sample includes 950,000 to 1,100,000 clones, around four fifths of them seen just once. The sample was memory CD4+ T cells sorted from blood. The subset was: CD45RA-negative fraction. Receptors were obtained from a man between 18 and 29 years old in good health.

The chain couples TRBV7-8 to TRBJ1-3, with a weak D call TRBD1 (5 bases). From germline, CDR1 is SGHVS and CDR2 FQNEAQ. This CDR3 contains 18 residues. The V gene lost 5 bases and the J gene lost 0 bases, with 20 bases spanning the gap. The CDR3 spells CASSPGAEGFISGNTIYF. The CDR3 bases are TGTGCCAGCAGCCCCGGGGCAGAAGGCTTCATCTCTGGAAACACCATATATTTT.

This chain joins TRBV11-2 and TRBJ2-7, with D possibly TRBD1 on 5 matching bases. Germline CDR1 SGHAT, CDR2 FQNNGV. CDR3 length: 16 amino acids. Trimming cost V 2 bases and J 4 bases, with 18 bases left between them. CDR3 nucleotide sequence: TGTGCCAGCAGCTTACTGCAGCCTAGACAGCCTTACGAGCAGTACTTC. Translated, it gives CASSLLQPRQPYEQYF.

The chain is built from TRBV7-2 and TRBJ2-4; D call uncertain. The CDR3 sequence is 13 residues long. Germline loops: CDR1 SGHTA, CDR2 FQGNSA. Deletions cut 2 bases from V and 8 bases from J, with 10 bases between. The CDR3 region is CASSLQSIDIQYF. DNA of the CDR3: TGTGCCAGCAGCTTACAGTCTATCGACATTCAGTACTTC.

This CDR3 is CASSLAGGLTEAFF. The CDR3 coding sequence is TGTGCCAGCAGCTTGGCCGGAGGGCTCACTGAAGCTTTCTTT. This rearrangement joins TRBV5-5 to TRBJ1-1; D is unclear. CDR1 is SGHKS and CDR2 is YYEKEE in the germline V gene (reference sequence). V was shortened by 0 bases and J by 4 bases, with 10 bases between the two germline ends. This CDR3 comprises 14 residues. The full variable domain, completed using reference TRBV5-5 and TRBJ1-1, is DAGVTQSPTHLIKTRGQQVTLRCSPISGHKSVSWYQQVLGQGPQFIFQYYEKEERGRGNFPDRFSARQFPNYSSELNVNALLLGDSALYLCASSLAGGLTEAFFGQGTRLTVV.

This clone was seen only a few times. V and J are TRBV5-1 and TRBJ2-7; D might be TRBD1 (6 bases). Germline CDR1 SGHRS, CDR2 YFSETQ. This CDR3 is 14 amino acids long. V shed 3 bases and J shed 3 bases, with 13 bases lying between them. The CDR3 sequence is CASSSSTGRYEQYF. The DNA for the CDR3 is TGCGCCAGCAGCTCGTCGACAGGACGCTACGAGCAGTACTTC.

The CDR3 DNA sequence: TGCAGTGCTTTGTACTTAAATGAGCAGTTCTTC. Its protein is CSALYLNEQFF. The chain is built from TRBV20-1 and TRBJ2-1, with D unclear. The germline V and J ends were trimmed by 5 bases and 7 bases, with 9 bases remaining between them. Germline V gene data show CDR1 as DFQATT and CDR2 as SNEGSKA (reference sequence). The CDR3 is 11 residues long.

The genes are TRBV11-2 and TRBJ2-2; D not resolved. V was pared by 6 bases and J by 1 base, with 15 bases between. The CDR3 spans 16 residues. Germline-derived CDR1 and CDR2 are SGHAT and FQNNGV. The CDR3 here is CASSSPWAVNTGELFF. CDR3 bases: TGTGCCAGCAGTTCACCTTGGGCAGTGAACACCGGGGAGCTGTTTTTT.

V gene TRBV19 combines with J gene TRBJ2-7, with a tentative D call TRBD1 (5 bases). V lost 3 bases and J lost 5, with 14 bases in between. Germline lookup yields CDR1 LNHDA and CDR2 SQIVND (reference sequence). The CDR3 has 14 amino acids. The CDR3 sequence: CASSIPGASDEQYF. CDR3 sequence (DNA): TGTGCCAGTAGTATCCCTGGGGCGAGCGACGAGCAGTACTTC.

This chain joins TRBV7-9 and TRBJ2-2; a weak D match, TRBD1 (6 bases). CDR1 and CDR2 (germline): SEHNR, FQNEAQ (reference sequence). The CDR3 sequence is 15 residues long. The V end lost 0 bases, the J end lost 4 bases, and 9 bases lay between the germline ends. The CDR3 region is CASSLAGGTTGELFF. The CDR3 DNA follows: TGTGCCAGCAGCTTAGCAGGGGGTACCACCGGGGAGCTGTTTTTT.

Notes on this clone: The sample holds other DNA sequences that translate to the same CDR3. The chain joins TRBV7-2 to TRBJ2-7; D call uncertain. The CDR3 runs to 14 residues. The V end was cut by 1 base, the J end by 0 bases, with 7 bases between. The germline V gene encodes CDR1 SGHTA and CDR2 FQGNSA. CDR3 loop: CASSLDPSSYEQYF. The CDR3 DNA is TGTGCCAGCAGCTTAGATCCGAGCTCCTACGAGCAGTACTTC.

This clone was observed a handful of times. The rearrangement links TRBV14 to TRBJ2-7; D unclear. This CDR3 contains 15 residues. The ends were cut back, 1 base at V and 5 bases at J, with 15 bases in the middle. Germline assignment: CDR1 SGHDN and CDR2 FVKESK. CDR3 nucleotides: TGTGCCAGCAGCCAAGTTTCCAGAAGGATGGACGAGCAGTACTTC. This codes for CASSQVSRRMDEQYF.

This chain uses TRBV7-2 with TRBJ2-7; D remains unclear. V was trimmed by 1 base and J by 2 bases, leaving 12 bases between them. The CDR3 is 15 amino acids. The germline CDR1 and CDR2 sequences are SGHTA and FQGNSA. The chain's CDR3 is CASSLDSIHPYEQYF. Written as DNA, the CDR3 is TGTGCCAGCAGCTTAGACAGCATTCACCCCTACGAGCAGTACTTC.

This clone was observed at least ten times. The genes are TRBV29-1 and TRBJ2-1; D is uncertain. Trimming pared 7 bases from V and 8 bases from J, leaving 9 bases between. This CDR3 is 10 amino acids long. CDR1 and CDR2 from the germline V gene are SQVTM and ANQGSEA. CDR3 amino acids: CSADNDEQFF. The CDR3 nucleotides read TGCAGCGCTGATAATGATGAGCAGTTCTTC.

V and J are TRBV5-6 and TRBJ2-5; D may be TRBD1 or TRBD2 (5 bases each). Germline CDR1 is SGHDT and CDR2 is YYEEEE. The CDR3 extends over 14 amino acids. The V end was cut by 3 bases, the J end by 5 bases, with 14 bases between. The DNA of the CDR3 is TGTGCCAGCAGCTGGGGACGGAGCAAGGAGACCCAGTACTTC. Protein product: CASSWGRSKETQYF.

The chain uses TRBV5-1 and TRBJ2-2; 8 bases map to TRBD1. This CDR3 region has 14 residues. Germline CDR1 reads SGHRS; CDR2 reads YFSETQ. V gave up 3 bases and J gave up 4 bases; unmatched junction bases: 2. CDR3 residues: CASSWTGPTGELFF. The CDR3 bases are TGCGCCAGCAGCTGGACAGGGCCCACCGGGGAGCTGTTTTTT.

The chain uses TRBV29-1 and TRBJ2-4; TRBD1 agrees at 7 bases. In germline, CDR1 is SQVTM, CDR2 ANQGSEA. V lost 0 bases and J lost 8; bases outside the gene matches: 16. The CDR3 covers 17 residues. CDR3 loop: CSVEDRAPDRAIDIQYF. The CDR3, as DNA: TGCAGCGTTGAAGATCGGGCGCCCGACAGGGCGATAGACATTCAGTACTTC. Based on the CDR3 plus reference TRBV29-1 and TRBJ2-4, the full variable domain is SAVISQKPSRDICQRGTSLTIQCQVDSQVTMMFWYRQQPGQSLTLIATANQGSEATYESGFVIDKFPISRPNLTFSTLTVSNMSPEDSSIYLCSVEDRAPDRAIDIQYFGAGTRLSVL.

This clone has just one count. The chain links TRBV19 to TRBJ2-7, with TRBD1 identical over 7 bases. Germline V gene sequence: CDR1 LNHDA, CDR2 SQIVND (reference sequence). The ends lost 3 bases at V and 3 bases at J; junction bases unmatched: 14. This CDR3 is 17 amino acids long. In DNA, the CDR3 is TGTGCCAGTAGTATCCAGACAGGGTCCGGATCAGGCTACGAGCAGTACTTC. As protein: CASSIQTGSGSGYEQYF.

This chain joins TRBV4-3 and TRBJ1-3; TRBD1 is a possible D gene (5 bases). V lost 2 bases and J lost 0, with 8 bases in between. This CDR3 is 15 amino acids long. Per the germline V gene, CDR1 is LGHNA and CDR2 is YSLEER. The CDR3 spells CASSQRRDSGNTIYF. CDR3 sequence (DNA): TGCGCCAGCAGCCAACGCAGGGACTCTGGAAACACCATATATTTT.

The rearrangement uses TRBV5-1 and TRBJ2-7, with D maybe TRBD1 (6 bases). The V and J ends lost 3 bases and 7 bases respectively, with 14 bases between them. From germline, CDR1 is SGHRS and CDR2 YFSETQ. The CDR3 covers 13 residues. This CDR3 reads CASSSQGLREQYF. CDR3 bases: TGCGCCAGCAGCTCACAGGGATTGCGGGAGCAGTACTTC.

This clone was seen a few times. This chain uses TRBV6-5 with TRBJ1-6; no reliable D call. Looked up from germline, CDR1 is MNHEY and CDR2 is SVGAGI. This CDR3 comprises 13 residues. The V gene lost 3 bases and the J gene lost 11 bases, with 11 bases spanning the gap. CDR3 sequence: CASSYKRETPLHF. In nucleotides, the CDR3 is TGTGCCAGCAGTTATAAAAGGGAGACACCCCTCCACTTT.

A remark on this clone: The identical CDR3 is also encoded by other nucleotide sequences in the sample. The V and J genes are TRBV6-5 and TRBJ2-2, with D possibly being TRBD2 (5 bases). The germline gives CDR1 MNHEY, CDR2 SVGAGI. Between the trimmed V and J ends, which lost 5 bases and 1 base, there was a span of 8 bases. The CDR3 has 14 amino acids. This CDR3 reads CASSPDWNTGELFF. DNA for the CDR3: TGTGCCAGCAGTCCGGACTGGAACACCGGGGAGCTGTTTTTT.

This clone was seen a few times. CDR3 region: CASRPLGTATNEKLFF. CDR3 DNA: TGTGCCAGCAGGCCACTTGGGACAGCAACTAATGAAAAACTGTTTTTT. V is TRBV7-9 and J is TRBJ1-4; 7 bases fit TRBD1. Germline V gene lookup returns CDR1 SEHNR and CDR2 FQNEAQ (reference sequence). The ends lost 6 bases at V and 0 bases at J; junction bases unmatched: 7. The CDR3 is made up of 16 amino acids.

V and J are TRBV6-5 and TRBJ2-1, with a weak D call TRBD2 (8 bases). The V end lost 6 bases, the J end lost 7 bases, and 16 bases lay between the germline ends. This CDR3 has 14 amino acids. Germline-derived CDR1 and CDR2 are MNHEY and SVGAGI. CDR3 sequence: CASSRQGGGNEQFF. The CDR3 nucleotides read TGTGCCAGCAGCCGACAGGGCGGGGGGAATGAGCAGTTCTTC.

The chain recombines TRBV18 with TRBJ2-1; D is unresolved. Germline assignment: CDR1 KGHSH and CDR2 LQKENI. CDR3 size: 14 residues. Deletions cut 5 bases from V and 5 bases from J, with 13 bases between. The CDR3 sequence is CASSDSGYHNEQFF. The CDR3, as DNA: TGTGCCAGCTCAGATTCCGGGTATCACAATGAGCAGTTCTTC.

The V gene is TRBV14, the J gene TRBJ1-2; 9 bases line up with TRBD1. Losses at the gene ends were 2 bases for V and 5 bases for J; bases not matched to a gene: 3. Per the germline V gene, CDR1 is SGHDN and CDR2 is FVKESK. The length of the CDR3 is 14 residues. The CDR3 sequence is CASSQNRGLYGYTF. For the CDR3, the DNA is TGTGCCAGCAGCCAAAACAGGGGGCTATATGGCTACACCTTC.

Details on this clone: Distinct nucleotide sequences in the sample also encode this CDR3. The J gene is TRBJ2-2, the V gene TRBV5-1; the D is unclear. The CDR3 sequence is 13 residues long. Germline-derived CDR1 and CDR2 are SGHRS and YFSETQ. V lost 2 bases and J lost 3, with 5 bases in between. CDR3 bases: TGCGCCAGCAGCTTTAGGGACACCGGGGAGCTGTTTTTT. Protein: CASSFRDTGELFF.

This CDR3 is CAWSVRRTGNTEAFF. The CDR3 DNA sequence: TGTGCCTGGAGTGTCCGTAGAACCGGAAACACTGAAGCTTTCTTT. This chain uses TRBV30 with TRBJ1-1; D unclear. Trimming took off 0 bases at V and 2 bases at J, with 13 bases between the two ends. The CDR3 length is 15 residues. CDR1 and CDR2 (germline): GTSNPN, SVGIG (reference sequence).

V gene TRBV30 combines with J gene TRBJ1-2; D is undetermined. Trimming took 0 bases from V and 4 from J, leaving 9 bases between them. The germline V gene has CDR1 GTSNPN and CDR2 SVGIG (reference sequence). The CDR3 is 13 residues long. The CDR3 DNA sequence: TGTGCCTGGAGTGTAGACGGTTTCTATGGCTACACCTTC. Protein product: CAWSVDGFYGYTF.

This clone was seen once. The J gene is TRBJ1-2, the V gene TRBV7-2; weak D call: TRBD1 (5 bases). CDR1 is SGHTA and CDR2 is FQGNSA in the germline V gene. The CDR3 is made up of 17 amino acids. V was shortened by 1 base and J by 4 bases, with 19 bases between the two germline ends. CDR3 bases: TGTGCCAGCAGCTTAGTTACCTCCGGCAGGGAGACCTATGGCTACACCTTC. Translated: CASSLVTSGRETYGYTF.